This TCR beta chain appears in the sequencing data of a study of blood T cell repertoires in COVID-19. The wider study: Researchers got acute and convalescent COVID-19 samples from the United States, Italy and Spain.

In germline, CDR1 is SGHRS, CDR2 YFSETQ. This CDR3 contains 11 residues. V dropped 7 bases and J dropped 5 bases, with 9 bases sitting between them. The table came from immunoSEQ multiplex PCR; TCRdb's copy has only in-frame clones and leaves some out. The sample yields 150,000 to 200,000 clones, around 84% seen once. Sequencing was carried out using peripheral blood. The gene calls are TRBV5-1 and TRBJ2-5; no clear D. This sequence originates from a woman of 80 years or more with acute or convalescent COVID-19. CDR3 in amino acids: CASVAGETQYF. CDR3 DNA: TGCGCCAGCGTAGCCGGCGAGACCCAGTACTTC.